These T cell receptor beta chains were read from a single sample in a study of preoperative IRX-2 immunotherapy in early breast cancer. Sequencing used immunoSEQ multiplex PCR; TCRdb keeps in-frame clones, though not all of them. Found here are under 45,000 clones, about 95% of them singletons; the top ten hold over 1.5%. The input for sequencing was tumor tissue, taken after IRX-2 immunotherapy. Receptors were obtained from a human donor with breast cancer. The CDR3 runs from the conserved cysteine through the conserved F or W. D genes are given only for firm matches. Size values are once, few and many counts, or a class for expanded clones, and some rows have none.

-,TRBJ1-5,TRBV15,TRBD1,CATSRGRTGNQPQHF,TGTGCCACCAGCAGAGGGCGGACAGGGAATCAGCCCCAGCATTTT
-,TRBJ2-7,TRBV27,TRBD2,CASRESGLAGGSSYEQYF,TGTGCCAGCAGGGAGTCGGGACTAGCGGGAGGGAGCTCCTACGAGCAGTACTTC
-,TRBJ2-3,TRBV2,TRBD1,CASSNDRVRTDTQYF,TGTGCCAGCAGTAACGACAGGGTTCGGACAGATACGCAGTATTTT
once,TRBJ2-3,TRBV27,TRBD2,CASSLSTSGLTDTQYF,TGTGCCAGCAGCCTGTCCACTAGCGGTCTCACAGATACGCAGTATTTT
-,TRBJ2-7,TRBV21-1,-,CASSSRDRRYEQYF,TGTGCCAGCAGCAGCCGGGACAGACGCTACGAGCAGTACTTC
few,TRBJ1-2,TRBV10-1,-,CARPPTGLEGYTF,TGCGCCAGACCACCCACAGGCTTGGAGGGCTACACCTTC
-,TRBJ1-2,TRBV7-2,-,CASSLSRAGRGGYTF,TGTGCCAGCAGCTTATCTCGCGCAGGGAGAGGTGGCTACACCTTC
-,TRBJ1-4,TRBV28,-,CASSGGVYEKLFF,TGTGCCAGCAGTGGCGGGGTGTACGAAAAACTGTTTTTT
once,TRBJ1-6,TRBV19,-,CASSTKAGVAYNSPLHF,TGTGCCAGTAGTACCAAAGCGGGGGTTGCATATAATTCACCCCTCCACTTT
-,TRBJ1-2,TRBV7-6,-,CASSFGEGYGYTF,TGTGCCAGCAGCTTTGGGGAAGGCTATGGCTACACCTTC
-,TRBJ2-7,TRBV4-1,TRBD2,CASSLLVIPGLAVRAYEQYF,TGCGCCAGCAGCCTCCTCGTTATCCCGGGACTAGCGGTACGGGCCTACGAGCAGTACTTC
-,TRBJ1-5,TRBV4-1,-,CASSPLQVGTYQPQHF,TGCGCCAGCAGCCCATTACAGGTTGGGACTTATCAGCCCCAGCATTTT
-,TRBJ1-2,TRBV29-1,-,CSVYRESGYTF,TGCAGCGTGTACAGGGAGTCTGGCTACACCTTC
-,TRBJ2-5,TRBV6-5,TRBD1,CASKGQSETQYF,TGTGCCAGCAAGGGACAGTCAGAGACCCAGTACTTC
-,TRBJ1-6,TRBV27,TRBD1,CASSLIGQAWGPNNSPLHF,TGTGCCAGCAGTTTAATTGGACAGGCTTGGGGACCCAATAATTCACCCCTCCACTTT
-,TRBJ2-7,TRBV4-3,TRBD2,CASSQGTSGTYEQYF,TGCGCCAGCAGCCAAGGCACTAGCGGAACCTACGAGCAGTACTTC
-,TRBJ1-1,TRBV9,-,CASSVERDTEAFF,TGTGCCAGCAGCGTAGAACGAGACACTGAAGCTTTCTTT
-,TRBJ1-1,TRBV5-1,-,CASSFGTEAFF,TGCGCCAGCAGCTTCGGGACTGAAGCTTTCTTT
-,TRBJ2-7,TRBV5-1,-,CASSFFGGNSYEQYF,TGCGCCAGCAGCTTTTTTGGGGGAAACTCCTACGAGCAGTACTTC
once,TRBJ2-7,TRBV6-5,TRBD2,CASRRTTSGGYEQYF,TGTGCCAGCAGACGAACGACTAGCGGGGGCTACGAGCAGTACTTC